The 14 T cell receptor beta chains reported below all come from one sample, sequenced in a study of molecular identifiers for immune sequencing clone quantification. One entry per CDR3 protein, called by TCRdb with MiXCR from the PCR reads. This sample has about 320,000 distinct CDR3 sequences; over 20% occur once, and the top ten carry 0.81%. The sample comprised naive CD8+ T cells from blood, with Jurkat cell RNA spiked in. The subset: FACS-sorted CD8+CD4-CCR7+CD45RA+ naive T cells. Receptors were obtained from a human donor in good health. Some libraries in this study had Jurkat cell RNA spiked in.

Many counts were recorded for this clonotype. The chain has TRBV4-3 and TRBJ1-1; D may be TRBD1 (5 bases). The CDR3 sequence is 14 residues long. Trimming left V 0 bases short and J 6 bases short, with 11 bases between. Germline V lookup: CDR1 LGHNA, CDR2 YSLEER. The CDR3 reads CASSQDRAAPEAFF. The CDR3 bases are TGCGCCAGCAGCCAAGACAGGGCCGCACCTGAAGCTTTCTTT.

The chain couples TRBV30 to TRBJ1-1, with D unresolved. The CDR3 is 13 amino acids. Germline V gives CDR1 GTSNPN, CDR2 SVGIG (reference sequence). V lost 5 bases and J 1 base, leaving 11 bases between the germline ends. CDR3 region: CAWAHSWNTEAFF. CDR3 sequence (DNA): TGTGCCTGGGCCCACAGCTGGAACACTGAAGCTTTCTTT.

This clonotype showed up many times. Here the CDR3 reads CASNQGARSALNSPLHF. CDR3 bases: TGTGCCAGCAATCAAGGAGCCAGGTCCGCGCTGAATTCACCCCTCCACTTT. This chain connects TRBV6-5 to TRBJ1-6; no definite D call. The germline gives CDR1 MNHEY, CDR2 SVGAGI. V shed 7 bases and J shed 7 bases, with 23 bases lying between them. This CDR3 has 17 residues.

This clonotype turned up a few times. This chain uses TRBV27 with TRBJ2-7; D possibly uses TRBD1 or TRBD2 (5 bases each). CDR3 length equals 15 residues. The germline CDR1 and CDR2 sequences are MNHEY and SMNVEV (reference sequence). Trimming took off 3 bases at V and 1 base at J, with 13 bases between the two ends. The chain's CDR3 is CASSLSGTMSYEQYF. The DNA for the CDR3 is TGTGCCAGCAGTTTGTCCGGGACCATGTCCTACGAGCAGTACTTC.

On this clonotype: A much larger clone lies a single base off, so this may be a read error. The chain recombines TRBV12-5 with TRBJ2-3; D is undetermined. V gave up 4 bases and J gave up 4 bases, with 9 bases separating them. This CDR3 contains 13 residues. CDR1 is LGHNT, CDR2 FRNRAP, per germline. CDR3 nucleotides: TGTGCTAGTGGTTCGGCCACTTCAGATACGCAGTATTTT. Protein sequence: CASGSATSDTQYF.

Concerning this clonotype: Just one base apart from a much larger clone, this may be a read error. The rearrangement links TRBV2 to TRBJ2-3, with D unclear. Judging by the DNA end, TRBJ1-5 fits better; the J call may be wrong. The CDR3 runs to 18 residues. Germline CDR1 SNHLY, CDR2 FYNNEI. The CDR3 nucleotides are TGTGCCAGCAGGAGCCTAGCGGGAGGGTATCTCAGCACAGATACGCAGCATTTT. Translated, it gives CASRSLAGGYLSTDTQHF.

A single count supports this clonotype. This rearrangement joins TRBV7-9 to TRBJ2-1; tentatively, D is TRBD2 (5 bases). Trimming took off 4 bases at V and 6 bases at J, with 16 bases between the two ends. From germline, CDR1 is SEHNR and CDR2 FQNEAQ (reference sequence). This CDR3 comprises 15 residues. DNA of the CDR3: TGTGCCAGCAGCTCTACTAGAGGAACTGGCAATGAGCAGTTCTTC. This translates into CASSSTRGTGNEQFF.

This clonotype was observed at least ten times. The gene calls are TRBV7-2 and TRBJ2-7; no definite D call. The length of the CDR3 is 13 residues. The germline V gene has CDR1 SGHTA and CDR2 FQGNSA. The V end was cut by 3 bases, the J end by 3 bases, with 9 bases between. In DNA form, the CDR3 reads TGTGCCAGCAGCTTTCACCTCAACTACGAGCAGTACTTC. Translating it yields CASSFHLNYEQYF.

This clonotype has at least ten counts. Possible read error: a much larger clone is one base away. The chain is built from TRBV5-4 and TRBJ2-7, with D hard to call. The V and J ends lost 4 bases and 4 bases respectively, with 6 bases between them. CDR1 is SGHNT and CDR2 is YYREEE in the germline V gene (reference sequence). The CDR3 runs 11 residues. The CDR3, as DNA: TGTGCCAGCAGCGTGGGATACGAGCAGTACTTC. Protein product: CASSVGYEQYF. Based on the CDR3 plus reference TRBV5-4 and TRBJ2-7, the full variable domain is ETGVTQSPTHLIKTRGQQVTLRCSSQSGHNTVSWYQQALGQGPQFIFQYYREEENGRGNFPPRFSGLQFPNYSSELNVNALELDDSALYLCASSVGYEQYFGPGTRLTVT.

This clonotype was seen repeatedly, ten times or more. This sequence joins TRBV29-1 and TRBJ2-5; no clear D. The germline CDR1 and CDR2 sequences are SQVTM and ANQGSEA. The CDR3 runs 12 residues. The ends were cut back, 3 bases at V and 1 base at J, with 6 bases in the middle. CDR3 in amino acids: CSVEYIQETQYF. The CDR3 bases are TGCAGCGTTGAGTACATCCAAGAGACCCAGTACTTC. Variable domain in full (rest from reference TRBV29-1 and TRBJ2-5): SAVISQKPSRDICQRGTSLTIQCQVDSQVTMMFWYRQQPGQSLTLIATANQGSEATYESGFVIDKFPISRPNLTFSTLTVSNMSPEDSSIYLCSVEYIQETQYFGPGTRLLVL.

For this clonotype: This clone may be a read error of a much larger clone one base away. The gene calls are TRBV20-1 and TRBJ2-4; D is unclear. The CDR3 has 15 residues. CDR1 is DFQATT, CDR2 SNEGSKA, per germline (reference sequence). CDR3 sequence: CSARDFGVSKNIQCF. The DNA for the CDR3 is TGCAGTGCTAGAGATTTTGGGGTTTCCAAAAACATTCAGTGCTTC.

This clonotype has a count of ten or more. The V call is TRBV3-1, the J call TRBJ2-7; no firm D call. Germline lookup yields CDR1 LGHDT and CDR2 YNNKEL (reference sequence). The CDR3 has 11 amino acids. The V end lost 0 bases, the J end lost 5 bases, and 2 bases lay between the germline ends. For the CDR3, the DNA is TGTGCCAGCAGCCAAGAGAACGAGCAGTACTTC. Translation gives CASSQENEQYF.

This clonotype was seen many times. The chain joins TRBV20-1 to TRBJ2-7; unclear D gene. Trimming pared 1 base from V and 0 bases from J, leaving 10 bases between. Looked up from germline, CDR1 is DFQATT and CDR2 is SNEGSKA (reference sequence). This CDR3 comprises 14 residues. The CDR3 nucleotides are TGCAGTGCTAGAGTTCTAGGGATCTCCTACGAGCAGTACTTC. As protein: CSARVLGISYEQYF.

This clonotype showed up many times. The rearrangement uses TRBV4-1 and TRBJ1-1; D unresolved. The CDR3 is 13 residues long. V was clipped by 0 bases and J by 3 bases, with 5 bases between them. Germline V gene sequence: CDR1 MGHRA, CDR2 YSYEKL. CDR3 protein: CASSQDSYTEAFF. CDR3 nucleotide sequence: TGCGCCAGCAGCCAAGACAGCTACACTGAAGCTTTCTTT.